Below are 24 T cell receptor beta chains sequenced from a single sample in a study of blood T cell repertoires in COVID-19. Assay: immunoSEQ multiplex PCR; the TCRdb copy retains only in-frame clones and omits some. Altogether 100,000 to 150,000 clones are present, 92% being singletons, with the ten largest covering around 1.9%. What was sequenced was peripheral blood. The receptor set was obtained from a man between 50 and 59 years old with COVID-19, enrolled during active disease.

The gene calls are TRBV7-2 and TRBJ2-2; possibly TRBD1 for D (6 bases). Germline lookup yields CDR1 SGHTA and CDR2 FQGNSA. There are 15 residues in the CDR3. V lost 2 bases and J 2 bases, leaving 9 bases between the germline ends. CDR3 bases: TGTGCCAGCAGCTTACTACAGGGTAACACCGGGGAGCTGTTTTTT. Translation gives CASSLLQGNTGELFF.

The chain has TRBV5-1 and TRBJ2-2, with 9 bases matching TRBD2. The ends lost 6 bases at V and 6 bases at J; junction bases unmatched: 15. There are 17 residues in the CDR3. The germline CDR1 and CDR2 sequences are SGHRS and YFSETQ. The CDR3 coding sequence is TGCGCCAGCATGGAGCTGGGTGGTAGCGGGAGTTCCGGGGAGCTGTTTTTT. It codes for CASMELGGSGSSGELFF. Full variable domain (remainder filled in from reference TRBV5-1 and TRBJ2-2): KAGVTQTPRYLIKTRGQQVTLSCSPISGHRSVSWYQQTPGQGLQFLFEYFSETQRNKGNFPGRFSGRQFSNSRSEMNVSTLELGDSALYLCASMELGGSGSSGELFFGEGSRLTVL.

Here the CDR3 reads CASGVGGQGAGGYTF. As DNA, the CDR3 is TGTGCCAGTGGAGTCGGAGGACAGGGGGCAGGTGGCTACACCTTC. V gene TRBV19 combines with J gene TRBJ1-2; 11 bases align to TRBD1. With 8 bases clipped from V and 7 bases from J, the junction kept 12 bases outside the gene matches. Germline V gives CDR1 LNHDA, CDR2 SQIVND (reference sequence). This CDR3 region has 15 residues. Filled out from reference TRBV19 and TRBJ1-2, the complete variable domain reads DGGITQSPKYLFRKEGQNVTLSCEQNLNHDAMYWYRQDPGQGLRLIYYSQIVNDFQKGDIAEGYSVSREKKESFPLTVTSAQKNPTAFYLCASGVGGQGAGGYTFGSGTRLTVV.

This clone was observed once. This chain links TRBV19 with TRBJ1-2; 8 nucleotides line up with TRBD1. CDR1 is LNHDA and CDR2 is SQIVND in the germline V gene (reference sequence). The CDR3 length is 14 residues. The V gene end was trimmed by 5 bases and the J gene end by 3 bases; junction bases not matched to a gene: 5. CDR3 in amino acids: CASSAQGADYGYTF. CDR3 coding DNA: TGTGCCAGTAGTGCCCAGGGGGCAGACTATGGCTACACCTTC.

V and J are TRBV18 and TRBJ2-7; 11 bases line up with TRBD2. Trimming removed 6 bases from V and 6 bases from J; junction bases left unmatched: 7. The germline CDR1 and CDR2 sequences are KGHSH and LQKENI. CDR3 length: 14 amino acids. CDR3 amino acids: CASSQIAGGREQYV. Here the CDR3 DNA reads TGTGCCAGCTCCCAGATAGCGGGAGGGCGCGAGCAGTACGTC.

V is TRBV21-1 and J is TRBJ1-1; the DNA was not compared with TRBD1, the D call given in the table. TRBV21-1 is reported as a pseudogene. This CDR3 is built from 16 residues. CDR3 in DNA: TGTGCCAGCAGCTCCTCCAGGGAAATTGAGAACACTGAAGCTTTCTTT. Translating gives CASSSSREIENTEAFF.

The count of this clone is one. The chain is built from TRBV6-2 or TRBV6-3 and TRBJ2-7, with D possibly being TRBD1 (6 bases). Per germline, CDR1 MNHEY and CDR2 SVGEGT. This CDR3 is built from 14 residues. The V end lost 0 bases, the J end lost 2 bases, and 8 bases lay between the germline ends. CDR3 in amino acids: CASSYSGAPYEQYF. CDR3 DNA: TGTGCCAGCAGTTACTCGGGGGCCCCCTACGAGCAGTACTTC.

This clone came up once. The rearrangement joins TRBV29-1 to TRBJ1-1; no definite D call. V was cut by 6 bases and J by 1 base, with 6 bases left in between. Germline V gene data show CDR1 as SQVTM and CDR2 as ANQGSEA. This CDR3 has 11 amino acids. As DNA, the CDR3 is TGCAGCGTGATTAGGAACACTGAAGCTTTCTTT. It translates to CSVIRNTEAFF. The full variable domain, its missing parts supplied by reference TRBV29-1 and TRBJ1-1, is SAVISQKPSRDICQRGTSLTIQCQVDSQVTMMFWYRQQPGQSLTLIATANQGSEATYESGFVIDKFPISRPNLTFSTLTVSNMSPEDSSIYLCSVIRNTEAFFGQGTRLTVV.

Comments on this clone: This CDR3 is also generated by other DNA sequences in the sample. J is TRBJ2-3 and V is TRBV30, with D perhaps TRBD2 (6 bases). The germline gives CDR1 GTSNPN, CDR2 SVGIG (reference sequence). The V and J ends lost 2 bases and 1 base respectively, with 7 bases between them. The CDR3 is made up of 13 amino acids. The CDR3 is CAWSPGGTDTQYF. CDR3 nucleotides: TGTGCCTGGAGTCCGGGGGGCACAGATACGCAGTATTTT.

This sequence joins TRBV29-1 and TRBJ1-1; 9 positions match TRBD1. Losses at the gene ends were 6 bases for V and 10 bases for J; bases not matched to a gene: 12. This CDR3 has 13 residues. CDR1 SQVTM and CDR2 ANQGSEA come from the germline V gene. CDR3 sequence reads: CSVETGGLGVAFF. The CDR3 region has the DNA TGCAGCGTGGAAACAGGGGGCCTAGGGGTAGCTTTCTTT.

J is TRBJ2-3 and V is TRBV6-5; D is possibly TRBD1 (5 bases). The CDR3 has 14 residues. Trimming shortened V by 6 bases and J by 2 bases, and 12 bases separated the two germline ends. Germline-derived CDR1 and CDR2 are MNHEY and SVGAGI. For the CDR3, the DNA is TGTGCCAGCAGCCGTGACAGCTACACAGATACGCAGTATTTT. Protein sequence: CASSRDSYTDTQYF.

This chain uses TRBV2 with TRBJ2-7; 7 positions agree with TRBD1. The V gene's germline CDR1 is SNHLY and CDR2 FYNNEI. This CDR3 has 13 amino acids. V lost 5 bases and J lost 2; bases outside the gene matches: 3. In nucleotides, the CDR3 is TGTGCCAGCAGTACGGACAGGACCTACGAGCAGTACTTC. This sequence encodes CASSTDRTYEQYF. Variable domain in full (rest from reference TRBV2 and TRBJ2-7): EPEVTQTPSHQVTQMGQEVILRCVPISNHLYFYWYRQILGQKVEFLVSFYNNEISEKSEIFDDQFSVERPDGSNFTLKIRSTKLEDSAMYFCASSTDRTYEQYFGPGTRLTVT.

This clone was seen a few times. The genes are TRBV5-4 and TRBJ2-3; D is undetermined. This CDR3 is 11 amino acids long. Germline CDR1 reads SGHNT; CDR2 reads YYREEE (reference sequence). Trimming pared 4 bases from V and 5 bases from J, leaving 5 bases between. The DNA for the CDR3 is TGTGCCAGCAGCATCGGAGATACGCAGTATTTT. This codes for CASSIGDTQYF.

The chain joins TRBV19 to TRBJ1-1; TRBD1 agrees at 10 bases. The V and J ends lost 2 bases and 4 bases, in that order; junction bases with no gene match: 7. The CDR3 runs 16 residues. Germline V gene lookup returns CDR1 LNHDA and CDR2 SQIVND (reference sequence). As DNA, the CDR3 is TGTGCCAGTAGTATAAAACCCGGACAGGGGGGCACTGAAGCTTTCTTT. It specifies CASSIKPGQGGTEAFF. Filled out from reference TRBV19 and TRBJ1-1, the complete variable domain reads DGGITQSPKYLFRKEGQNVTLSCEQNLNHDAMYWYRQDPGQGLRLIYYSQIVNDFQKGDIAEGYSVSREKKESFPLTVTSAQKNPTAFYLCASSIKPGQGGTEAFFGQGTRLTVV.

This clone appeared a single time. The rearrangement links TRBV18 to TRBJ1-6; weak D call: TRBD1 (6 bases). The germline V gene has CDR1 KGHSH and CDR2 LQKENI. This CDR3 comprises 15 residues. With 7 bases removed from V and 12 bases from J, the gap between germline ends came to 22 bases. DNA of the CDR3: TGTGCCAGCTATCACCAACGGGTAAGGGGGGGACCCCTCCACTTT. Its translation: CASYHQRVRGGPLHF.

V and J are TRBV7-9 and TRBJ1-2; weak D call: TRBD1 (6 bases). Per germline, CDR1 SEHNR and CDR2 FQNEAQ (reference sequence). The length of the CDR3 is 16 residues. V shed 2 bases and J shed 8 bases, with 21 bases lying between them. CDR3 sequence (DNA): TGTGCCAGCAGCTTAAACTCCGGGACCTCGACAGGCGGCTACACCTTC. This sequence encodes CASSLNSGTSTGGYTF.

This clone was recorded once. V is TRBV5-4 and J is TRBJ2-5, with D possibly matching TRBD1 (6 bases). V lost 3 bases and J lost 5, with 14 bases in between. Germline V gene data show CDR1 as SGHNT and CDR2 as YYREEE (reference sequence). The CDR3 contains 14 residues. The CDR3 loop is CASSSLQGVETQYF. Written as DNA, the CDR3 is TGTGCCAGCAGCTCCCTACAGGGAGTTGAGACCCAGTACTTC.

The rearrangement uses TRBV5-1 and TRBJ2-5, with D perhaps matching TRBD1 (6 bases). Looked up from germline, CDR1 is SGHRS and CDR2 is YFSETQ. Trimming cost V 0 bases and J 0 bases, with 12 bases left between them. The CDR3 runs 16 residues. This CDR3 is CASSLGRDTNQETQYF. In nucleotides, the CDR3 is TGCGCCAGCAGCTTGGGCCGGGACACTAACCAAGAGACCCAGTACTTC.

The V gene is TRBV5-8, the J gene TRBJ1-5; weak D call: TRBD1 (6 bases). V lost 4 bases to trimming and J lost 6 bases, with 8 bases between them. This CDR3 spans 12 amino acids. In germline, CDR1 is SGHTS, CDR2 YDEGEE. CDR3 sequence (DNA): TGTGCCAGCAGCCTCAGGGGTCAGCCCCAGCATTTT. It yields the protein CASSLRGQPQHF.

The chain links TRBV21-1 to TRBJ2-4; the D call in the table, TRBD2, was not verified against the DNA. TRBV21-1 is a pseudogene locus. This CDR3 comprises 15 residues. CDR3 DNA: TGTGCCAGCAGCAAAGAGGAGCGGTTCAAAAACATTCAGTACTTC. Translated: CASSKEERFKNIQYF.

The chain recombines TRBV19 with TRBJ2-2; no clear D. Germline CDR1 is LNHDA and CDR2 is SQIVND (reference sequence). Trimming shortened V by 5 bases and J by 7 bases, and 11 bases separated the two germline ends. This CDR3 is built from 13 residues. The CDR3, as DNA: TGTGCCAGTAGTCCAAATACGGGCGGGGAGCTGTTTTTT. Its translation: CASSPNTGGELFF.

CDR3 DNA: TGTGCCAGCAGCTTGTATTCCCTAGCGGGAGCCAAAAACATTCAGTACTTC. As protein: CASSLYSLAGAKNIQYF. The J gene is TRBJ2-4, the V gene TRBV5-4, with 8 bases that match TRBD2. V lost 1 base and J lost 0; bases outside the gene matches: 6. Germline lookup yields CDR1 SGHNT and CDR2 YYREEE (reference sequence). The CDR3 consists of 17 residues.

This chain connects TRBV21-1 to TRBJ2-1; TRBD2, as called in the table, went unchecked against the DNA. TRBV21-1 is termed a pseudogene. The CDR3 covers 21 residues. The CDR3 coding sequence is TGTGCCAGCAGCCACTGGAGGAGAGGACTAGCGGGAATAAGGGCCTACAATGAGCAGTTCTTC. It is translated as CASSHWRRGLAGIRAYNEQFF.

The CDR3 bases are TGTGCCAGCTCACCCATACAGGGGGGAGAAGAGACCCAGTACTTC. Protein sequence: CASSPIQGGEETQYF. The chain carries TRBV18 and TRBJ2-5; the match to TRBD1 covers 8 bases. This CDR3 is built from 15 residues. The ends lost 3 bases at V and 3 bases at J; junction bases unmatched: 6. Germline lookup yields CDR1 KGHSH and CDR2 LQKENI.